This is a list of T cell receptor beta chains from one sample in a study of blood T cell repertoires in COVID-19. Sequencing used immunoSEQ multiplex PCR; TCRdb keeps in-frame clones, though not all of them. The table lists about 36,000 clones, around 85% of them singletons. The source material was peripheral blood. All receptors come from a man aged 70 or older with acute or convalescent COVID-19. CDR3s include the opening cysteine and the closing phenylalanine or tryptophan. Clone sizes are given selectively: once, few, many, or a class where the clone is expanded.

TRBV9,TRBJ2-2,.,CASSVATSANTGELFF
TRBV6-2/TRBV6-3,TRBJ1-1,.,CASSYVARQMNTEAFF
TRBV7-9,TRBJ1-1,.,CASSLGAGVTEAFF
TRBV5-1,TRBJ1-1,.,CASTPTGWNTEAFF
TRBV7-3,TRBJ1-6,.,CASSSALISPLHF
TRBV3-1/TRBV3-2,TRBJ2-1,once,CASSQAGTLNEQFF
TRBV2,TRBJ2-7,.,CASSEARRPTYEQYF
TRBV7-8,TRBJ1-2,.,CASSARDRGFGYTF
TRBV24-1,TRBJ2-1,few,CATSDGEGQGANEQFF
TRBV19,TRBJ2-5,.,CASSEAVQETQYF
TRBV2,TRBJ1-1,.,CASQLAVGTEAFF
TRBV9,TRBJ2-2,.,CASSASHGTGAGELFF
TRBV5-8,TRBJ2-7,.,CASRQDTYEQYF
TRBV29-1,TRBJ1-4,once,CSAGDRGGEKLFF
TRBV6-5,TRBJ2-1,.,CASSYSEYEQFF
TRBV3-1/TRBV3-2,TRBJ1-2,.,CASSPSGYGYTF
TRBV3-1/TRBV3-2,TRBJ2-1,.,CASSQDGTSGYNEQFF
TRBV21-1,TRBJ2-7,once,CASSLESYEQYF
TRBV9,TRBJ2-2,.,CASSATNTGELFF
TRBV9,TRBJ2-3,.,CASSVGAHVRTRGDTQYF
TRBV5-1,TRBJ2-2,.,CASSSSGGNTGELFF
TRBV9,TRBJ1-4,few,CASSPAQGGGSEKLFF
TRBV3-1/TRBV3-2,TRBJ1-2,.,CASSRDRGSNYGYTF
TRBV27,TRBJ1-5,.,CASSSTQGVVGNQPQHF
TRBV13,TRBJ2-2,.,CASSIKGGGAGTGELFF
TRBV12-3/TRBV12-4,TRBJ2-5,.,CASRSGGRETQYF
TRBV5-5,TRBJ2-3,.,CASSFELAGDTDTQYF
TRBV6-5,TRBJ2-1,.,CASRLSGSEDNEQFF
TRBV27,TRBJ2-3,.,CASSLRVVGAPDTQYF
TRBV27,TRBJ1-4,.,CASCPQTGETEKLFF
TRBV6-5,TRBJ1-2,.,CASRPLTGGVGGYTF
TRBV6-1,TRBJ1-1,.,CASSAGTGIVNTEAFF
TRBV4-1,TRBJ2-1,.,CASSQDGQPYNEQFF
TRBV5-6,TRBJ2-7,few,CASSRGTSGSYEQYF
TRBV5-1,TRBJ1-1,.,CASSLSETGWYTEAFF
TRBV5-1,TRBJ1-4,.,CASSLVGQYSEKLFF
TRBV14,TRBJ1-2,.,CASSPRQGDGYTF
TRBV29-1,TRBJ2-3,.,CSVSTGADTQYF
TRBV18,TRBJ2-5,.,CASSPGLAEWREKGETQYF
TRBV11-2,TRBJ2-2,.,CASSLVPRLAGADGELFF
TRBV7-9,TRBJ2-2,.,CASSLTPPPAGELFF
TRBV7-3,TRBJ2-2,.,CASSSWTHVNTGELFF
TRBV7-2,TRBJ2-3,.,CASTPGTSVTDTQYF
TRBV28,TRBJ1-2,.,CASSGGPPAGYTF
TRBV7-2,TRBJ2-1,.,CASSSIAGARGEQFF
TRBV4-2,TRBJ1-4,.,CASSQESTGGPNEKLFF
TRBV9,TRBJ2-3,.,CASSVAHGGDTQYF
TRBV5-1,TRBJ1-4,.,CASKGQTASEEKLFF
TRBV27,TRBJ2-1,.,CASSPEIPGQGAHEQFF
TRBV5-4,TRBJ2-7,.,CASSLGRDSAYEQYF
TRBV5-1,TRBJ2-3,.,CASRPLGGDSDTQYF
TRBV4-1,TRBJ1-2,.,CASSQGTGSYGYTF
TRBV3-1/TRBV3-2,TRBJ1-4,.,CASSGENEKLFF
TRBV4-2,TRBJ2-1,.,CASSQEWTSGRLPSYNEQFF